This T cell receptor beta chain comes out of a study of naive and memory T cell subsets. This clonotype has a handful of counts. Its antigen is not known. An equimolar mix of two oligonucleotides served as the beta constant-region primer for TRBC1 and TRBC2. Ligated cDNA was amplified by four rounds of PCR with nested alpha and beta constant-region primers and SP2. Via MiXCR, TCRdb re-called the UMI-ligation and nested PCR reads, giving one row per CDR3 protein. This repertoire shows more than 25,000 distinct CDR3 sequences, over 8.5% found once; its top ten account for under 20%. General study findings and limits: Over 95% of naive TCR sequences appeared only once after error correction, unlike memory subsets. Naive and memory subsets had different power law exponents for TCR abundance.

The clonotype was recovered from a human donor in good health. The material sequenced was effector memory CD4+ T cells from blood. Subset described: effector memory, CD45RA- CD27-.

DNA for the CDR3: TGTGCCAGCAGTCGCGACCGACAGGGCCGATATGGCTACACCTTC. Protein product: CASSRDRQGRYGYTF. The rearrangement uses TRBV27 and TRBJ1-2; TRBD1 aligns across 7 bases. V lost 5 bases and J lost 5; bases outside the gene matches: 11. CDR3 length: 15 amino acids. Germline V gene data show CDR1 as MNHEY and CDR2 as SMNVEV (reference sequence).